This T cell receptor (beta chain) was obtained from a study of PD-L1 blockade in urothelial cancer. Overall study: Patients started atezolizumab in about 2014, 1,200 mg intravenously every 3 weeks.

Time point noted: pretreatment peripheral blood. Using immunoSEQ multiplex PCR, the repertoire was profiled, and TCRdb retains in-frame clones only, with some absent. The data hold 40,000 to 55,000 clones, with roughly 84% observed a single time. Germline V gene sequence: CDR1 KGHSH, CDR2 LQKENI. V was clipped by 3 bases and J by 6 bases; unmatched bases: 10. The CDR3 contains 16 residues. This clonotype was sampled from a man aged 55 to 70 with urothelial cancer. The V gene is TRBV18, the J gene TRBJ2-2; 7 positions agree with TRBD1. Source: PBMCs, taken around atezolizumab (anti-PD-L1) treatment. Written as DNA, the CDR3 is TGTGCCAGCTCACCCCTTCAGACAGGGAAGTCCGGGGAGCTGTTTTTT. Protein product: CASSPLQTGKSGELFF.